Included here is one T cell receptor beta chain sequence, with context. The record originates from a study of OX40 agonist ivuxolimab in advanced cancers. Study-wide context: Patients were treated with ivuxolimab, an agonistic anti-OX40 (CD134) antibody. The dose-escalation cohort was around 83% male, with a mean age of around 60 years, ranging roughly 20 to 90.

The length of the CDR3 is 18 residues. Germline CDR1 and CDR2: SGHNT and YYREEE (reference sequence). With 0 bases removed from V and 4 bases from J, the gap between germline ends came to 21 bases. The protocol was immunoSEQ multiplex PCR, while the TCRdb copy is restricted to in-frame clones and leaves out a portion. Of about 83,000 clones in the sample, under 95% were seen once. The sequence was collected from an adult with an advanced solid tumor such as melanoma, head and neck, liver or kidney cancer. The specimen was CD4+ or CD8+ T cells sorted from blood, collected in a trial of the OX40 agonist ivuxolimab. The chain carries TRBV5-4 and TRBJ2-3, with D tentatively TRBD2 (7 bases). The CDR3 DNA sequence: TGTGCCAGCAGCTTGGCCGGGGGCTTGGCGGGAGTGGCAGATACGCAGTATTTT. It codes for CASSLAGGLAGVADTQYF.